This T cell receptor beta chain comes out of a study of control samples from healthy donors and cancer patients. Assay used: immunoSEQ multiplex PCR; TCRdb lists only in-frame clones, some missing. The sample has tens of thousands of clones; roughly 90% are singletons. This clonotype was obtained from a man aged 35-49 years with colorectal cancer. The source material was PBMCs.

CDR3 protein: CASSFNFGDTQYF. The CDR3 DNA sequence: TGTGCCAGCAGCTTTAACTTCGGAGATACGCAGTATTTT. The chain carries TRBV11-3 and TRBJ2-3; D gene uncertain. Trimming took 3 bases from V and 5 from J, leaving 9 bases between them. Per the germline V gene, CDR1 is SGHNT and CDR2 is YENEEA. The CDR3 is made up of 13 amino acids. The full variable domain, rest sourced from reference TRBV11-3 and TRBJ2-3, is EAGVVQSPRYKIIEKKQPVAFWCNPISGHNTLYWYLQNLGQGPELLIRYENEEAVDDSQLPKDRFSAERLKGVDSTLKIQPAELGDSAVYLCASSFNFGDTQYFGPGTRLTVL.